Many counts were recorded for the clone carrying this TCR beta chain. Its matching antigen is unknown. Semi-nested PCR with Nested Universal Primer A followed constant-region reverse priming of full-length variable regions. TCRdb used MiXCR to reprocess the 5' RACE reads, holding one entry per CDR3 protein. The sample consists of 52,000 or so distinct CDR3 sequences, around 20% of them appearing once. CDR1 is SGHTA and CDR2 is FQGTGA in the germline V gene. The V end was cut by 0 bases, the J end by 5 bases, with 13 bases between. CDR3 size: 15 residues. Cells sorted as Tregs were CD4+, CD25+ and CD127-/low. Study observations and caveats: Tumor memory CD4+ T cell TCR gene usage clustered with blood and lymph node memory CD4+ cells and lymph node naive CD4+ cells. Greatest tumor Treg TCR overlap was with tumor naive CD4+ cells.

The sample taken for sequencing was tumor-infiltrating Tregs sorted from the breast tumor. The chain carries TRBV7-3 and TRBJ2-5; possibly TRBD2 for D (5 bases). The sequence derives from a female donor with breast cancer. In DNA form, the CDR3 reads TGTGCCAGCAGCTTAACCCCCTTAGAGGGTGAGACCCAGTACTTC. As protein: CASSLTPLEGETQYF.